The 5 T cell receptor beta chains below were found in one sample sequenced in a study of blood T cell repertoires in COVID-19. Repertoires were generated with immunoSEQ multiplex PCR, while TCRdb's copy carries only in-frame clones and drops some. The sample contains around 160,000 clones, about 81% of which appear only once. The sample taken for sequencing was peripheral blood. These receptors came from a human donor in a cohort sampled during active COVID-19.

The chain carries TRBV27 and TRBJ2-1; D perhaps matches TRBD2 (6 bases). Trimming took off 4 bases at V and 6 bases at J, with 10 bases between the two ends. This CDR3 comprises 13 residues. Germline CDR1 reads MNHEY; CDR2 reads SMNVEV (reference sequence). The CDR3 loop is CASSWGESNEQFF. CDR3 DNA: TGTGCCAGCAGTTGGGGGGAGAGCAATGAGCAGTTCTTC.

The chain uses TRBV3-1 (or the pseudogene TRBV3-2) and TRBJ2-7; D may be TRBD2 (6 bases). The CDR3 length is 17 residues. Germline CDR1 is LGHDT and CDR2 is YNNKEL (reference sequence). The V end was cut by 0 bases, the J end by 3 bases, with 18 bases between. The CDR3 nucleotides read TGTGCCAGCAGCCAAGATCGCGGGAAGTTTAGTCTCTACGAGCAGTACTTC. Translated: CASSQDRGKFSLYEQYF.

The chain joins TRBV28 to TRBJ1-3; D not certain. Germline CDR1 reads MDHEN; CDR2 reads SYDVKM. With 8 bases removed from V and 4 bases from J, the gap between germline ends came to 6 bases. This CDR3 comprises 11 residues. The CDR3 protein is CASQSGNTIYF. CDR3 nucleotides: TGTGCCAGCCAATCCGGAAACACCATATATTTT. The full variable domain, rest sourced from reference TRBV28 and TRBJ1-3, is DVKVTQSSRYLVKRTGEKVFLECVQDMDHENMFWYRQDPGLGLRLIYFSYDVKMKEKGDIPEGYSVSREKKERFSLILESASTNQTSMYLCASQSGNTIYFGEGSWLTVV.

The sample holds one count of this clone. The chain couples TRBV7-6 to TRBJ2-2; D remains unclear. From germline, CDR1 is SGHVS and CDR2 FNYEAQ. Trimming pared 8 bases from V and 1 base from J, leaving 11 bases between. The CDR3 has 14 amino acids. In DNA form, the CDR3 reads TGTGCCAGCTCAAACGTCGGGAACACCGGGGAGCTGTTTTTT. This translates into CASSNVGNTGELFF.

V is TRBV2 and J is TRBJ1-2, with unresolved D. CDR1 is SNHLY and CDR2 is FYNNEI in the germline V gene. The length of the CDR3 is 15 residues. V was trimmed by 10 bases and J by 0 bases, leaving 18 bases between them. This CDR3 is CATRAGRQANYGYTF. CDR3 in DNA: TGTGCCACCCGAGCGGGTAGACAAGCTAACTATGGCTACACCTTC.